This T cell receptor beta chain was observed in a study of T-cell memory formation after mild COVID-19. This clonotype was seen only a few times. MiXCR, applied by TCRdb to the 5' RACE reads, yields one record per CDR3 protein. The repertoire includes approximately 260,000 distinct CDR3 sequences, roughly 17% of them detected once, and roughly 24% sits in the top ten. Trimming took 3 bases from V and 6 from J, leaving 15 bases between them. This CDR3 region has 16 residues. Germline CDR1 is LGHNA and CDR2 is YSLEER. The genes are TRBV4-3 and TRBJ1-6, with TRBD1 as a possible D gene (5 bases). The clonotype comes from a man between 18 and 29 years old who had mild COVID-19 (a few samples of this study predate the infection). Cell type and time point are not known. Specimen: PBMCs or a T cell subset sorted from them (not recorded which). The CDR3: CASSQNPSGANSPLHF. In DNA form, the CDR3 reads TGCGCCAGCAGCCAGAATCCTAGCGGGGCTAATTCACCCCTCCACTTT.